This T cell receptor beta chain was profiled in a study of blood T cell repertoires in COVID-19. Study background: Samples taken during acute and convalescent COVID-19 were collected in the United States, Italy and Spain. PBMCs, B-cell-depleted T cells, or T cells were the source of the cDNA or gDNA that made up the material.

This clone has only a few counts. Authors' data handling: Estimation of nucleated cell counts was performed using reference gene primer amplification. Libraries were prepared by immunoSEQ multiplex PCR; TCRdb keeps only in-frame clonotypes and omits some of them. Clonal size and the V and J genes are those of that table, whereas D and trimming came from the DNA. Of tens of thousands of clones listed, about 88% are singletons. What was sequenced was peripheral blood. This clonotype originated in a woman aged 45 to 65 with active COVID-19.

The CDR3: CASSVVQGALGNYGYTF. The CDR3 coding sequence is TGTGCCAGCAGTGTCGTACAGGGGGCATTAGGTAACTATGGCTACACCTTC. The chain is built from TRBV2 and TRBJ1-2; 9 positions match TRBD1. The CDR3 is 17 residues long. The V gene's germline CDR1 is SNHLY and CDR2 FYNNEI. After removal of 4 bases from V and 1 base from J, the junction contained 10 bases not matched to a gene.